This is a list of T cell receptor beta chains from one sample in a study of CD8 T cells in ankylosing spondylitis. Each CDR3 protein is one row after TCRdb ran MiXCR on the 5' RACE reads. The data hold 300,000 to 350,000 distinct CDR3 sequences, with roughly 15% observed a single time. Sequencing was carried out using blood, either unsorted or a sorted T cell fraction (not recorded which). Receptor source: a male donor with ankylosing spondylitis or in good health (not recorded which). Both conserved end residues are part of each CDR3. The D gene is left open where the match is weak. Clone size is not always given. Where it is, it says once, few, many or a class for expanded clones.

V: TRBV29-1
length: 14
D: TRBD2
J: TRBJ2-7
size: once
DNA: TGCAGCGTTCTCTGGGGGACTAGCTCCTACGAGCAGTACTTC
CDR3: CSVLWGTSSYEQYF

V: TRBV20-1
length: 14
D: NA
J: TRBJ2-5
size: NA
DNA: TGCAGTGCTAGACACATTCATAAACAAGAGACCCAGTACTTC
CDR3: CSARHIHKQETQYF

V: TRBV12-3/TRBV12-4
length: 13
D: NA
J: TRBJ1-2
size: many
DNA: TGTGCCAGCAGCCCTGGATCTAACTATGGCTACACCTTC
CDR3: CASSPGSNYGYTF

V: TRBV6-1
length: 12
D: NA
J: TRBJ2-7
size: NA
DNA: TGTGCCAGCAGTGAATCAGCGAGGGAGCAGTACTTC
CDR3: CASSESAREQYF

V: TRBV7-2
length: 12
D: NA
J: TRBJ2-1
size: NA
DNA: TGTGCCAGCAGCTTAGACCGCAAAGAGCAGTTCTTC
CDR3: CASSLDRKEQFF

V: TRBV10-1
length: 17
D: TRBD1
J: TRBJ2-7
size: NA
DNA: TGCGCCAGCAGTGAGTCTAGGACAGGGCCCGAAGTGTCCGAGCAGTACTTC
CDR3: CASSESRTGPEVSEQYF

V: TRBV20-1
length: 12
D: TRBD1
J: TRBJ2-3
size: few
DNA: TGCAGTGCAACCTCCGCCCGGGACAGCCAGTATTTT
CDR3: CSATSARDSQYF

V: TRBV12-3/TRBV12-4
length: 13
D: NA
J: TRBJ1-2
size: many
DNA: TGTGCCAGCAGTTTAGTCAGGTTCTATGGCTACACCTTC
CDR3: CASSLVRFYGYTF

V: TRBV9
length: 12
D: NA
J: TRBJ1-2
size: NA
DNA: TGTGCCAGCAGCGTAGGACAGGATTCTTACACCTTC
CDR3: CASSVGQDSYTF

V: TRBV12-3/TRBV12-4
length: 16
D: NA
J: TRBJ2-2
size: NA
DNA: TGTGCCAGCAGTTATCCCCGACTCAGAAACACCGGGGAGCTGTTTTTT
CDR3: CASSYPRLRNTGELFF

V: TRBV9
length: 16
D: TRBD2
J: TRBJ2-5
size: NA
DNA: TGTGCCAGCAGCGTTGGACTAGCGGGAGTTTGGGAGACCCAGTACTTC
CDR3: CASSVGLAGVWETQYF

V: TRBV9
length: 13
D: TRBD1
J: TRBJ2-7
size: few
DNA: TGTGCCAGCAGGCAAGACAGGGCCAACGAGCAGTACTTC
CDR3: CASRQDRANEQYF

V: TRBV5-1
length: 15
D: NA
J: TRBJ2-2
size: few
DNA: TGCGCCACCACCACCGGGACGAGCGGATTGGGGGAGCTGTTTTTT
CDR3: CATTTGTSGLGELFF

V: TRBV5-6
length: 12
D: NA
J: TRBJ1-5
size: many
DNA: TGTGCCAGCAGCTTGCTTAAGGGACCCCAGCATTTT
CDR3: CASSLLKGPQHF

V: TRBV7-9
length: 15
D: TRBD1
J: TRBJ2-7
size: many
DNA: TGTGCCAGCAGCTTAGGACAGGGGGGATCCTACGAGCAGTACTTC
CDR3: CASSLGQGGSYEQYF

V: TRBV30
length: 16
D: NA
J: TRBJ2-1
size: few
DNA: TGTGCCTGGAGTGTACGGGGACAAAGCTCCTACAATGAGCAGTTCTTC
CDR3: CAWSVRGQSSYNEQFF

V: TRBV28
length: 14
D: NA
J: TRBJ1-1
size: many
DNA: TGTGCCAGCAGTTCCCTCCCCTCGAACACTGAAGCTTTCTTT
CDR3: CASSSLPSNTEAFF

V: TRBV3-1
length: 17
D: TRBD2
J: TRBJ2-4
size: few
DNA: TGTGCCAGCAGCCAAGAGGGCGGGAGGGTAACCAAAAACATTCAGTACTTC
CDR3: CASSQEGGRVTKNIQYF

V: TRBV27
length: 14
D: TRBD1
J: TRBJ2-2
size: few
DNA: TGTGCCAGCAGTTTAAGACAGGGCATCGGGGAGCTGTTTTTT
CDR3: CASSLRQGIGELFF

V: TRBV3-1
length: 11
D: NA
J: TRBJ2-2
size: NA
DNA: TGTGCCAGCAGCCCAGGGAGGGAGCTGTTTTTT
CDR3: CASSPGRELFF

V: TRBV12-3/TRBV12-4
length: 17
D: TRBD2
J: TRBJ2-1
size: few
DNA: TGTGCCAGCAGTTTTTCTAGCGGGGGAATCTCCTACAATGAGCAGTTCTTC
CDR3: CASSFSSGGISYNEQFF

V: TRBV20-1
length: 14
D: TRBD2
J: TRBJ2-3
size: few
DNA: TGCAGTGCTAGATCTAGCGGGAGCACAGATACGCAGTATTTT
CDR3: CSARSSGSTDTQYF

V: TRBV20-1
length: 17
D: TRBD2
J: TRBJ2-5
size: few
DNA: TGCAGTGCTAGACCGGGACTAGCGGGAGAAAGGAGGGAGACCCAGTACTTC
CDR3: CSARPGLAGERRETQYF

V: TRBV6-6
length: 13
D: NA
J: TRBJ2-2
size: NA
DNA: TGTGCCAGCACTCTAGCATTCCCCGGGGAGCTGTTTTTT
CDR3: CASTLAFPGELFF

V: TRBV5-1
length: 15
D: TRBD1
J: TRBJ1-2
size: NA
DNA: TGCGCCAGCAGCTTCTCCGGGACAGAACACTATGGCTACACCTTC
CDR3: CASSFSGTEHYGYTF

V: TRBV12-3/TRBV12-4
length: 15
D: TRBD1
J: TRBJ1-1
size: few
DNA: TGTGCCAGCAGCCGCTTTACAGGGGGCGCTTCCCGAGCTTTCTTT
CDR3: CASSRFTGGASRAFF

V: TRBV20-1
length: 16
D: NA
J: TRBJ1-4
size: few
DNA: TGCAGTGCTAGAGTTACCCGAGGGGCAGCTAATGAAAAACTGTTTTTT
CDR3: CSARVTRGAANEKLFF

V: TRBV5-4
length: 16
D: TRBD2
J: TRBJ2-5
size: NA
DNA: TGTGCCAGCAATACCGAACGTTCGCTAGCGGGAGAGACCCAGTACTTC
CDR3: CASNTERSLAGETQYF

V: TRBV12-3/TRBV12-4
length: 15
D: TRBD1
J: TRBJ2-5
size: many
DNA: TGTGCCAGCAGCCTTGGACAGGGGGCCAGAGAGACCCAGTACTTC
CDR3: CASSLGQGARETQYF

V: TRBV20-1
length: 14
D: NA
J: TRBJ2-2
size: NA
DNA: TGCAGTGCTAGACAGGGGGGGAACACCGGGGAGCTGTTTTTT
CDR3: CSARQGGNTGELFF

V: TRBV5-1
length: 15
D: NA
J: TRBJ2-5
size: few
DNA: TGCGCCAGCAGCCACCTAACAGGGTCCCAAGAGACCCAGTACTTC
CDR3: CASSHLTGSQETQYF

V: TRBV20-1
length: 15
D: TRBD2
J: TRBJ2-3
size: many
DNA: TGCAGTGCTTTCCGACTGGGAGGGGCCACAGATACGCAGTATTTT
CDR3: CSAFRLGGATDTQYF

V: TRBV7-4
length: 13
D: NA
J: TRBJ2-3
size: NA
DNA: TGTGCCAGCAGCTTAGTCCGGGGAGATACGCAGTATTTT
CDR3: CASSLVRGDTQYF

V: TRBV2
length: 14
D: TRBD1
J: TRBJ2-7
size: NA
DNA: TGTGCCAGCAGGGCCGGGACAGGAGTTTACGAGCAGTACTTC
CDR3: CASRAGTGVYEQYF

V: TRBV20-1
length: 13
D: NA
J: TRBJ2-7
size: NA
DNA: TGCAGTGCTCAGGCGTTCGCGGCTTCCGAGCAGTACTTC
CDR3: CSAQAFAASEQYF

V: TRBV12-3/TRBV12-4
length: 13
D: NA
J: TRBJ2-5
size: many
DNA: TGTGCCAGCAGTTTCCAGGGCCAAGAGACCCAGTACTTC
CDR3: CASSFQGQETQYF

V: TRBV12-3/TRBV12-4
length: 16
D: NA
J: TRBJ1-5
size: many
DNA: TGTGCCAGCAGCTATACACCGACCGCCCTAAATCAGCCCCAGCATTTT
CDR3: CASSYTPTALNQPQHF

V: TRBV7-7
length: 14
D: NA
J: TRBJ2-5
size: many
DNA: TGTGCCAGCAGCCGAGACGGTTTCCAAGAGACCCAGTACTTC
CDR3: CASSRDGFQETQYF

V: TRBV7-2
length: 16
D: TRBD2
J: TRBJ2-5
size: NA
DNA: TGTGCCGGGAGTAGCGGGGGCCTACTCCTTGGAGAGACCCAGTACTTC
CDR3: CAGSSGGLLLGETQYF

V: TRBV5-5
length: 17
D: NA
J: TRBJ1-1
size: many
DNA: TGTGCCAGCAGCATACGGACGGAGGGGATCGGGAACACTGAAGCTTTCTTT
CDR3: CASSIRTEGIGNTEAFF

V: TRBV3-1
length: 13
D: NA
J: TRBJ2-3
size: few
DNA: TGTGCCAGCAGCCAGGGGCTGGGAGATACGCAGTATTTT
CDR3: CASSQGLGDTQYF

V: TRBV10-3
length: 14
D: NA
J: TRBJ2-2
size: few
DNA: TGTGCCATCAGGACAGGCCTGAACACCGGGGAGCTGTTTTTT
CDR3: CAIRTGLNTGELFF

V: TRBV30
length: 13
D: TRBD1
J: TRBJ2-5
size: NA
DNA: TGTGCCTGGAGCGAGGACAGGGTAGAGACCCAGTACTTC
CDR3: CAWSEDRVETQYF

V: TRBV5-1
length: 16
D: TRBD2
J: TRBJ2-3
size: NA
DNA: TGCGCCAGCAGCTCGCGTGTAGCGGGCGGCACAGATACGCAGTATTTT
CDR3: CASSSRVAGGTDTQYF

V: TRBV30
length: 12
D: NA
J: TRBJ2-3
size: once
DNA: TGTGCCTGGGGAGGACCCACAGATACGCAGTATTTT
CDR3: CAWGGPTDTQYF

V: TRBV11-2
length: 15
D: TRBD1
J: TRBJ2-7
size: few
DNA: TGTGCCAGCAGCTTAGACGGGACAGGGACCTACGAGCAGTACTTC
CDR3: CASSLDGTGTYEQYF

V: TRBV7-8
length: 16
D: TRBD1
J: TRBJ2-5
size: many
DNA: TGTGCCAGCAGCCAATACGGGACAGGGATCCAAGAGACCCAGTACTTC
CDR3: CASSQYGTGIQETQYF